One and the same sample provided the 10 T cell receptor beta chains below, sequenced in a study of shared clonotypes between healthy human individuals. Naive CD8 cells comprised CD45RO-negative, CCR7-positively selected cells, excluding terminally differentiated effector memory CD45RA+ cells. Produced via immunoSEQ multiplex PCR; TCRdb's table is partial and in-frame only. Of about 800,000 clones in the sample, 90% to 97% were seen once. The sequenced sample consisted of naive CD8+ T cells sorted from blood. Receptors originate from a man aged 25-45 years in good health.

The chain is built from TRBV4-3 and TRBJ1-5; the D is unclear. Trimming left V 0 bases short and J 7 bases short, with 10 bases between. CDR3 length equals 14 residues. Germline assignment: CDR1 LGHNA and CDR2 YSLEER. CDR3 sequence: CASSQDKGVQPQHF. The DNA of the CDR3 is TGCGCCAGCAGCCAAGATAAAGGCGTACAGCCCCAGCATTTT.

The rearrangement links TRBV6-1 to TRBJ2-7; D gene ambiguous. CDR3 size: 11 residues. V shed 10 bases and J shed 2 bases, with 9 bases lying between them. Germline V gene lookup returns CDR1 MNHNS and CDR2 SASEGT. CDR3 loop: CATTPTYEQYF. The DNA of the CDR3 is TGTGCCACTACCCCCACCTACGAGCAGTACTTC.

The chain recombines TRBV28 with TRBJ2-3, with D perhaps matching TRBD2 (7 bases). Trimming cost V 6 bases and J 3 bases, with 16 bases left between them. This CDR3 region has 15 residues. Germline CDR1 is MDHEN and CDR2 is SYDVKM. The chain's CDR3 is CASRPLGGLTDTQYF. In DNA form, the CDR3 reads TGTGCCAGCAGGCCCCTCGGGGGGCTAACAGATACGCAGTATTTT.

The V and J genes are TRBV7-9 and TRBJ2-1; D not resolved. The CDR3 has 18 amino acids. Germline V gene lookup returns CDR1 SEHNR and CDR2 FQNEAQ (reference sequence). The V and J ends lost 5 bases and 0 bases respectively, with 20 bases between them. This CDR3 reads CASSPPLGEFSSYNEQFF. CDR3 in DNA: TGTGCCAGCAGCCCCCCCTTAGGAGAGTTCAGCTCCTACAATGAGCAGTTCTTC.

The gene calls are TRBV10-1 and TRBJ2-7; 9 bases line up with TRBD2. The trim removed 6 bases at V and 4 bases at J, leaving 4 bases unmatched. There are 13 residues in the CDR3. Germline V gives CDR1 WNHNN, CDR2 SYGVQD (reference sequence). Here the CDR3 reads CASSSGRWYEQYF. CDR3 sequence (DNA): TGCGCCAGCAGCAGCGGGAGGTGGTACGAGCAGTACTTC.

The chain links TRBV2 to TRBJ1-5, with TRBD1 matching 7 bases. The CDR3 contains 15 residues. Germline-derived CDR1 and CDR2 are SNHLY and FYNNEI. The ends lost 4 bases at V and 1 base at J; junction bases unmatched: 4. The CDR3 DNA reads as TGTGCCAGCAGTGCCTGGGACAGAAGCAATCAGCCCCAGCATTTT. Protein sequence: CASSAWDRSNQPQHF.

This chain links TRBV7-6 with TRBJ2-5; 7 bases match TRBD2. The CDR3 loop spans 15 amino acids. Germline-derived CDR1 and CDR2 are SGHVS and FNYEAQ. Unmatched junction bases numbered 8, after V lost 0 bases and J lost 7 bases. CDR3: CASSLAGEGRGTQYF. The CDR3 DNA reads TGTGCCAGCAGCTTAGCGGGGGAGGGACGCGGGACCCAGTACTTC.

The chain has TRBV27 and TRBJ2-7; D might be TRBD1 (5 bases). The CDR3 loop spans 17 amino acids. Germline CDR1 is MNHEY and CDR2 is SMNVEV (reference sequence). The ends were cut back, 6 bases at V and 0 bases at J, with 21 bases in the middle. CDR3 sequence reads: CASSYLSGFFSSYEQYF. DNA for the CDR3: TGTGCCAGCAGCTACCTTTCAGGGTTCTTTAGCTCCTACGAGCAGTACTTC.

The CDR3 sequence is CASSEYSIYEQFF. The DNA for the CDR3 is TGTGCCAGCAGTGAATATTCCATTTATGAGCAGTTCTTC. This rearrangement joins TRBV25-1 to TRBJ2-1; no clear D. Germline assignment: CDR1 MGHDK and CDR2 SYGVNS. Deletions cut 0 bases from V and 8 bases from J, with 8 bases between. The length of the CDR3 is 13 residues.

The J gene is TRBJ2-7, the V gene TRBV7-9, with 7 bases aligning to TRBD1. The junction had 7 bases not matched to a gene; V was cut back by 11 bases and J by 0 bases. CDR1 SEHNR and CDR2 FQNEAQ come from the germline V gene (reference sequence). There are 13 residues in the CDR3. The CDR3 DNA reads TGTGCCGTGTCGGACAGGTACTCCTACGAGCAGTACTTC. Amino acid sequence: CAVSDRYSYEQYF.